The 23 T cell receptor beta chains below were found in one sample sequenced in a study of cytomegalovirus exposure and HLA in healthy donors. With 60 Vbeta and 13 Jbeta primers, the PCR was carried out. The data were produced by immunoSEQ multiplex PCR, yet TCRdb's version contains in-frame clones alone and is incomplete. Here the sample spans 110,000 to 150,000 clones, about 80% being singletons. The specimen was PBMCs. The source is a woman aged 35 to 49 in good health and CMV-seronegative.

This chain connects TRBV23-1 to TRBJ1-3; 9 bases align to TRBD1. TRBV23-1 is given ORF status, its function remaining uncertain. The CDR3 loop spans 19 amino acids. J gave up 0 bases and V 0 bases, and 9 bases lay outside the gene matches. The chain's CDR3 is CASSQSRDREPYSGNTIYF. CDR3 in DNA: TGCGCCAGCAGTCAATCGAGGGACAGGGAGCCTTACTCTGGAAACACCATATATTTT.

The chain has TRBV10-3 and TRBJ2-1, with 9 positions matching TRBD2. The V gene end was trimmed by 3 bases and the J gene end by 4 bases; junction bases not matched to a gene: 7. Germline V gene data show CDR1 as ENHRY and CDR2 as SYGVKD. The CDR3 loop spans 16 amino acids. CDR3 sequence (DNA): TGTGCCATCAGTGACCCCTCGCGGGAGGGTTACAATGAGCAGTTCTTC. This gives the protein CAISDPSREGYNEQFF.

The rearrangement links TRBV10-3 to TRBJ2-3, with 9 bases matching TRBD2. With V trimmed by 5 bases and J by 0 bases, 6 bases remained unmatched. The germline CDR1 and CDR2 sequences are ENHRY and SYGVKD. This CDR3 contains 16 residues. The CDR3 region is CAISRTAGGSTDTQYF. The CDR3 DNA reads TGTGCCATCAGTCGGACAGCGGGGGGAAGCACAGATACGCAGTATTTT.

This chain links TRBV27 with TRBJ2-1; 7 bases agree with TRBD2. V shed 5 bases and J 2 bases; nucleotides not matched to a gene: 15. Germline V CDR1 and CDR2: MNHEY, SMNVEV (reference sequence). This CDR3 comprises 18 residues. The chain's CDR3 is CASSQKGLAVLPYNEQFF. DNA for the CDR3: TGTGCCAGCAGTCAAAAGGGTCTAGCGGTCCTCCCCTACAATGAGCAGTTCTTC.

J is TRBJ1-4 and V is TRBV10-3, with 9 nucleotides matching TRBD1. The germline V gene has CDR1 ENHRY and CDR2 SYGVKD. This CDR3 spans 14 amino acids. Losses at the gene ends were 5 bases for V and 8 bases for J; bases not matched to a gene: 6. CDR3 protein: CAISKQGAGEKLFF. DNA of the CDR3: TGTGCCATCAGTAAACAGGGGGCGGGCGAAAAACTGTTTTTT.

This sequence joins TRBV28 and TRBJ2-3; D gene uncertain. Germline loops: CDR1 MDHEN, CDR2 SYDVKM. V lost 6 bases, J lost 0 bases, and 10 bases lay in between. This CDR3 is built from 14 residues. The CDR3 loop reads CASRNELSTDTQYF. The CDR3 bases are TGTGCCAGCAGAAACGAACTGAGCACAGATACGCAGTATTTT.

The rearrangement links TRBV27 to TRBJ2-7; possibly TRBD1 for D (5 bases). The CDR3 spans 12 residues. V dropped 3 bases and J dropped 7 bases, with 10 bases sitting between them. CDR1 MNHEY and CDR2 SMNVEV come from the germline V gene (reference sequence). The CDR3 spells CASSLVGQEQYF. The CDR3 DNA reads TGTGCCAGCAGTTTGGTCGGACAAGAGCAGTACTTC.

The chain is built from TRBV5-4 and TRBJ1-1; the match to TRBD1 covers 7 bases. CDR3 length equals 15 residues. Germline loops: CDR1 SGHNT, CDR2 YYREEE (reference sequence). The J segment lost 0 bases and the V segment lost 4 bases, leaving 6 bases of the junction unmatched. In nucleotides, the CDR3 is TGTGCCAGCAGCGGGACAGTCCGCCTGAACACTGAAGCTTTCTTT. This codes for CASSGTVRLNTEAFF.

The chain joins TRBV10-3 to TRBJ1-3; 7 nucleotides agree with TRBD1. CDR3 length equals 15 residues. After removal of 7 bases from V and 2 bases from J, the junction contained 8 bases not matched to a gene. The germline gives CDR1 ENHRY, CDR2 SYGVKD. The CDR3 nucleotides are TGTGCCATCACTAGACAGGGAGGTACTGGAAACACCATATATTTT. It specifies CAITRQGGTGNTIYF.

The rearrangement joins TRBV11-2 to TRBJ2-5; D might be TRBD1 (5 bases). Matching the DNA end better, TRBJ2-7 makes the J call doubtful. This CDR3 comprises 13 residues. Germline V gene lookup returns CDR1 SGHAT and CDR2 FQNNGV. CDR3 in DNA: TGTGCCAGCAGCGGACACTTTGGATCCGAGCAGTACTTC. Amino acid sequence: CASSGHFGSEQYF.

The CDR3 loop reads CASSQGYGGNYGYTF. CDR3 coding DNA: TGTGCCAGCAGCCAGGGATACGGGGGGAACTATGGCTACACCTTC. This chain connects TRBV4-2 to TRBJ1-2, with D maybe TRBD1 (5 bases). This CDR3 is built from 15 residues. The V end was cut by 3 bases, the J end by 2 bases, with 13 bases between. The germline V gene encodes CDR1 LGHNA and CDR2 YNFKEQ.

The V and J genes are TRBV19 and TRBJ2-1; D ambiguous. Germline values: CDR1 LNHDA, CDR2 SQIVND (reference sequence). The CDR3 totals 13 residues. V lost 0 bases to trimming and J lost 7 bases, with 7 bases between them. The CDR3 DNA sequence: TGTGCCAGTAGTATAGATCCCAGAAATGAGCAGTTCTTC. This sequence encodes CASSIDPRNEQFF.

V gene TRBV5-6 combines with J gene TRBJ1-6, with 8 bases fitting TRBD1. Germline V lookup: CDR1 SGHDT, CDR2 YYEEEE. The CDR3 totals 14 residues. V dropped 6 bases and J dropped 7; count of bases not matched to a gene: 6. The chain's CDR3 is CASNVQGVNSPLHF. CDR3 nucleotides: TGTGCCAGCAACGTACAGGGGGTGAATTCACCCCTCCACTTT.

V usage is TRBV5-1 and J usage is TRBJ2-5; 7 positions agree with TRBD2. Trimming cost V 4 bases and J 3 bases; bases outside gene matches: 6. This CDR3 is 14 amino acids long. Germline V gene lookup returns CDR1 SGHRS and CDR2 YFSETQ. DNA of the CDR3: TGCGCCAGCAGCGCTGGGGGGGGAAAAGAGACCCAGTACTTC. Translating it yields CASSAGGGKETQYF.

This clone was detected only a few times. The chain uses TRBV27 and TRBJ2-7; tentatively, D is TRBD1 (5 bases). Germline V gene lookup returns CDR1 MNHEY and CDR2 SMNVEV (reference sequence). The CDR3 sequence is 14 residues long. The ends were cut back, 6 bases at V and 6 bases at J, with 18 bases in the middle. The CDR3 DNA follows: TGTGCCAGCAGCTACCTAGGGGCTGGGGCCGAGCAGTACTTC. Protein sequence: CASSYLGAGAEQYF.

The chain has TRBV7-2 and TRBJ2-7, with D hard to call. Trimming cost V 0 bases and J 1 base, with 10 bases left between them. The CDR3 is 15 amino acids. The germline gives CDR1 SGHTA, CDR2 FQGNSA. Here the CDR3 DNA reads TGTGCCAGCAGCTTAGCGCGGTGGCAGTCCTACGAGCAGTACTTC. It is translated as CASSLARWQSYEQYF. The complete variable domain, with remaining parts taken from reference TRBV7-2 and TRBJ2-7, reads GAGVSQSPSNKVTEKGKDVELRCDPISGHTALYWYRQSLGQGLEFLIYFQGNSAPDKSGLPSDRFSAERTGGSVSTLTIQRTQQEDSAVYLCASSLARWQSYEQYFGPGTRLTVT.

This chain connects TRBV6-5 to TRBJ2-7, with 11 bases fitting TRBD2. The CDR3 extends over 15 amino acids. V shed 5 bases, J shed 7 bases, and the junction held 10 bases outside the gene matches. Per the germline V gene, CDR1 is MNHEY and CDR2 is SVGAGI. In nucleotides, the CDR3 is TGTGCCAGCAGTCGAATAGCGGGAGGGCCTGGAGAGCAGTACTTC. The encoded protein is CASSRIAGGPGEQYF.

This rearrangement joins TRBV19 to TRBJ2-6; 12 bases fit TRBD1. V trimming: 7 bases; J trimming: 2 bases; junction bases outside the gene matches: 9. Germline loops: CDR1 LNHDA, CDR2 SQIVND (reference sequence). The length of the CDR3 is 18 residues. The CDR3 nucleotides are TGTGCCAGTAACCCTTGGGGACAGGGGGCAGCTGGGGCCAACGTCCTGACTTTC. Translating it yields CASNPWGQGAAGANVLTF.

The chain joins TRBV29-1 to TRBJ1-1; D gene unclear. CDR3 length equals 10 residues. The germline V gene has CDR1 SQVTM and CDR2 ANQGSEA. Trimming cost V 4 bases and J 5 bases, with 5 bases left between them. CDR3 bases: TGCAGCGTTGGACTTACTGAAGCTTTCTTT. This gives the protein CSVGLTEAFF.

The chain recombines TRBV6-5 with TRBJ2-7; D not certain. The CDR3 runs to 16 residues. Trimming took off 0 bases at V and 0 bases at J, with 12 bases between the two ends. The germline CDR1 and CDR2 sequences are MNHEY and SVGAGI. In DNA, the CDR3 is TGTGCCAGCAGTTACTCGATCCCGGGTGGCTCCTACGAGCAGTACTTC. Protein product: CASSYSIPGGSYEQYF.

The CDR3 reads CASSAGSGNTIYF. CDR3 DNA: TGTGCCAGCAGCGCCGGCTCTGGAAACACCATATATTTT. The chain couples TRBV7-3 to TRBJ1-3; D is ambiguous. V gave up 5 bases and J gave up 0 bases, with 5 bases separating them. Germline lookup yields CDR1 SGHTA and CDR2 FQGTGA. This CDR3 region has 13 residues.

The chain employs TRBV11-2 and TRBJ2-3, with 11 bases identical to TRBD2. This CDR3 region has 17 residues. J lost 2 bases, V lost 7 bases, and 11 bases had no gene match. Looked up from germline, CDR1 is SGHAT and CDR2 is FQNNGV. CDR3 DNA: TGTGCCAGCATACCCGGGACTAGCGGACCCTTCACAGATACGCAGTATTTT. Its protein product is CASIPGTSGPFTDTQYF.

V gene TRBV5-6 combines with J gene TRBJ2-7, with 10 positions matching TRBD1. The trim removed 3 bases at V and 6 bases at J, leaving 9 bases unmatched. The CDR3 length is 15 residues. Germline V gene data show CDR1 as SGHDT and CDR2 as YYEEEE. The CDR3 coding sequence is TGTGCCAGCAGCTCTGGATGGGACAGGGGTGGCGAGCAGTACTTC. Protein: CASSSGWDRGGEQYF.